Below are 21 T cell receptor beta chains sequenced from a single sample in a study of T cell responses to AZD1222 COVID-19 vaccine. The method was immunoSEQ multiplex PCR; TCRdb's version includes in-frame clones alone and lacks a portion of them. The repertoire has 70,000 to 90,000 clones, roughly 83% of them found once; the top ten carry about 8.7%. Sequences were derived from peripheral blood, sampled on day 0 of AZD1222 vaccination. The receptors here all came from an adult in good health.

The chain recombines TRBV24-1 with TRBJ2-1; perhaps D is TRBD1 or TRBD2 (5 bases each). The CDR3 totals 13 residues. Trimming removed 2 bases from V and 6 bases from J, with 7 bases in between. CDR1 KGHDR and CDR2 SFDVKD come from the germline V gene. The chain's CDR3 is CATSDYGTNEQFF. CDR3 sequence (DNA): TGTGCCACCAGTGATTACGGGACCAATGAGCAGTTCTTC.

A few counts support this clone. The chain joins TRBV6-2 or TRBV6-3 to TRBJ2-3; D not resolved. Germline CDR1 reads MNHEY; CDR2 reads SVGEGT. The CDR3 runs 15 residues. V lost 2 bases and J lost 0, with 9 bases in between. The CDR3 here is CASSYVGDSTDTQYF. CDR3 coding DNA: TGTGCCAGCAGTTACGTGGGCGATAGCACAGATACGCAGTATTTT.

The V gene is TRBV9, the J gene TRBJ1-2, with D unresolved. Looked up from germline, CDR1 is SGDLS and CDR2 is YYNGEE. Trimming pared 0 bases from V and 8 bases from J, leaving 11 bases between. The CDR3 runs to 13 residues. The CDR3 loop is CASSVDVGSGYTF. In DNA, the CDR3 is TGTGCCAGCAGCGTAGACGTGGGCAGCGGCTACACCTTC.

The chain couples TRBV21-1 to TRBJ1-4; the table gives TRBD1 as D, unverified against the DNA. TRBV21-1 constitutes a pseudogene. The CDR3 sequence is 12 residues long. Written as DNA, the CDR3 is TGTGCCAGCAGCTGGGGCAGGGAAAAACTGTTTTTT. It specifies CASSWGREKLFF.

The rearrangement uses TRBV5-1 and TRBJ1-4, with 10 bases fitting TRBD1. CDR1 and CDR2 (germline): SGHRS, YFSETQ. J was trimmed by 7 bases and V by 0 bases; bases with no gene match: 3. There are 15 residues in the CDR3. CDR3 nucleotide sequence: TGCGCCAGCAGCTTGGAGGGACAGGGGTTTGAAAAACTGTTTTTT. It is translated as CASSLEGQGFEKLFF. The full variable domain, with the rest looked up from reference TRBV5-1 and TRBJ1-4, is KAGVTQTPRYLIKTRGQQVTLSCSPISGHRSVSWYQQTPGQGLQFLFEYFSETQRNKGNFPGRFSGRQFSNSRSEMNVSTLELGDSALYLCASSLEGQGFEKLFFGSGTQLSVL.

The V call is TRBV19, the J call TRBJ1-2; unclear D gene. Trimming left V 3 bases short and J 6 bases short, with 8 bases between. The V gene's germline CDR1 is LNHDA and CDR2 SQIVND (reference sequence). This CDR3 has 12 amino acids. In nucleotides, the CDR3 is TGTGCCAGTAGTATTCTGGAGAATGGCTACACCTTC. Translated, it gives CASSILENGYTF.

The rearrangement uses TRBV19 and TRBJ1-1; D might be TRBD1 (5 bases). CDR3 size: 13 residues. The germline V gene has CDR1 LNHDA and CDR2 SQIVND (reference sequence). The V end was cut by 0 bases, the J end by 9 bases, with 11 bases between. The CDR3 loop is CASSIDPRGKAFF. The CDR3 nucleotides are TGTGCCAGTAGTATAGATCCAAGGGGCAAAGCTTTCTTT.

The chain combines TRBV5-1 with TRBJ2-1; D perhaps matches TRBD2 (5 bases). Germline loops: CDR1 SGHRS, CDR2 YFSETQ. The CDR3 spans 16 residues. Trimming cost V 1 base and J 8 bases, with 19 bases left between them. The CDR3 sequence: CASSLWGSSGVDEQFF. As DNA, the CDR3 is TGCGCCAGCAGCTTGTGGGGTAGCTCCGGGGTCGATGAGCAGTTCTTC.

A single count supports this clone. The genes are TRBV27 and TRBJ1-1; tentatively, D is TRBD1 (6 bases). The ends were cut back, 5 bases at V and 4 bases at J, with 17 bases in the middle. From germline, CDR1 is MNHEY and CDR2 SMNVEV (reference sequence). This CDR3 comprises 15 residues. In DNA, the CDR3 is TGTGCCAGCAGTCCCTGGGACACACCGCTCACTGAAGCTTTCTTT. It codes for CASSPWDTPLTEAFF.

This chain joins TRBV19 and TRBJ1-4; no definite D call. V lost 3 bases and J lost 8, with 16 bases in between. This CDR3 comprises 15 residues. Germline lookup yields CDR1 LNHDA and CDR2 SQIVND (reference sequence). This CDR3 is CASSIPGRAGEKLFF. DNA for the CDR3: TGTGCCAGTAGTATCCCCGGGCGGGCTGGGGAAAAACTGTTTTTT.

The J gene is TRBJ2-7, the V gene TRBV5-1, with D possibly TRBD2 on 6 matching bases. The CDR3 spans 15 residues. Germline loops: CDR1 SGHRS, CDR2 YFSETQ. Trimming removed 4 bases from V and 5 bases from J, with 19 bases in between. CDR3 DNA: TGCGCCAGCAGCCCCATAGGAGGGGCCTGGGACGAGCAGTACTTC. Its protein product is CASSPIGGAWDEQYF.

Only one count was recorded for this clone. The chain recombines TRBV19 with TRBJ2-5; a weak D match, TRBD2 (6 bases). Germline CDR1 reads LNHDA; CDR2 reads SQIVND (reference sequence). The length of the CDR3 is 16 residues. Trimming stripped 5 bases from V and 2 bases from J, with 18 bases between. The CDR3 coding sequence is TGTGCCAGTAGTGCCGTGGGGGGAGTCGGACAAGAGACCCAGTACTTC. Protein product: CASSAVGGVGQETQYF.

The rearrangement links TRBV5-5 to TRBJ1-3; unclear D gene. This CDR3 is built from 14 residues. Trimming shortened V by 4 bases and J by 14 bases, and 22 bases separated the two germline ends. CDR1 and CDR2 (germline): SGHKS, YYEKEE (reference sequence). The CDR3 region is CASSGGGSRGSLYF. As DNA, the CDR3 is TGTGCCAGCAGCGGCGGTGGCAGCAGAGGAAGCCTATATTTT.

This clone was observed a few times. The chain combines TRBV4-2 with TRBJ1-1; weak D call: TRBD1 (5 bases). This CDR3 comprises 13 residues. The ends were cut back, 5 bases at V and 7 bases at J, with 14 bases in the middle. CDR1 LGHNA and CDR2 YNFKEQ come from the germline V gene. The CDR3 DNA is TGTGCCAGCAGCTTTCCTGGGCAGGGTGAAGCTTTCTTT. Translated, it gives CASSFPGQGEAFF.

This CDR3 reads CASSQDALGGQETQYF. Written as DNA, the CDR3 is TGTGCCAGCAGCCAAGATGCGTTGGGGGGACAAGAGACCCAGTACTTC. The rearrangement links TRBV3-1 (or the pseudogene TRBV3-2) to TRBJ2-5; D perhaps matches TRBD2 (6 bases). Trimming left V 0 bases short and J 2 bases short, with 13 bases between. The CDR3 is 16 amino acids. Germline CDR1 is LGHDT and CDR2 is YNNKEL (reference sequence).

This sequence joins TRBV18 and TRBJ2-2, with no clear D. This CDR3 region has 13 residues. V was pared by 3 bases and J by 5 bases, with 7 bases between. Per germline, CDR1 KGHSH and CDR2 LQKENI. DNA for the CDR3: TGTGCCAGCTCACCGGACCCAACCGGGGAGCTGTTTTTT. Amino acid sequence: CASSPDPTGELFF.

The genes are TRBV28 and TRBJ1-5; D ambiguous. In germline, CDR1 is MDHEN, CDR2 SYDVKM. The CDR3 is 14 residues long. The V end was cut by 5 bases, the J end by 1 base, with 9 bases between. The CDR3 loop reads CASSGRRSNQPQHF. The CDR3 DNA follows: TGTGCCAGCAGTGGGAGGAGGAGCAATCAGCCCCAGCATTTT.

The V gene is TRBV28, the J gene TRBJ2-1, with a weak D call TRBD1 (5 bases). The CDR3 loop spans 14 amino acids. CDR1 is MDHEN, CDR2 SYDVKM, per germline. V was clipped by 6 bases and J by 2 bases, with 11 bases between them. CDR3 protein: CASRHRITYNEQFF. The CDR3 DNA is TGTGCCAGCAGGCACAGGATCACCTACAATGAGCAGTTCTTC.

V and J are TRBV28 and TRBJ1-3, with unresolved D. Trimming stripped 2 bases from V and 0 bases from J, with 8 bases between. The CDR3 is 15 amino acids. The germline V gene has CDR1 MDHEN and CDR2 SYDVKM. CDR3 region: CASSLEHYSGNTIYF. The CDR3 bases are TGTGCCAGCAGTTTAGAGCACTACTCTGGAAACACCATATATTTT.

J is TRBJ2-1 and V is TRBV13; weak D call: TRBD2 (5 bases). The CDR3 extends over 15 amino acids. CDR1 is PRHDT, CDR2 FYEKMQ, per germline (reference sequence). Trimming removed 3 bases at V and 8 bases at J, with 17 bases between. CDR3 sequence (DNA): TGTGCCAGCAGCTTCCGGGGAGTTATGGATTATGAGCAGTTCTTC. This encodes CASSFRGVMDYEQFF.

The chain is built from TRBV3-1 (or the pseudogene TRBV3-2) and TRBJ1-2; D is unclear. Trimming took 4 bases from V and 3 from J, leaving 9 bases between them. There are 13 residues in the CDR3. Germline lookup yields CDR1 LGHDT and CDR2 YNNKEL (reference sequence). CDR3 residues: CASSPQPDYGYTF. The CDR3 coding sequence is TGTGCCAGCAGCCCACAGCCAGACTATGGCTACACCTTC.